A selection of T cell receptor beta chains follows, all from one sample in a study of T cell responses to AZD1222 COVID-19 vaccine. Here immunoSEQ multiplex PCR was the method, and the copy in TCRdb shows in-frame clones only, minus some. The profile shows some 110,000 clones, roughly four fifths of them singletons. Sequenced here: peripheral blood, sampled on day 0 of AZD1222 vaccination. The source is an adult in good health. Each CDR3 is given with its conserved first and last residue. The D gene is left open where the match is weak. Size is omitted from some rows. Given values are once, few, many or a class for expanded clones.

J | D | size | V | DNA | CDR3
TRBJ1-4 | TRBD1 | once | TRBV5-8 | TGTGCCAGCAGCTTGGCCTGGCAGGGGGCGGCGGAACTGTTTTTT | CASSLAWQGAAELFF
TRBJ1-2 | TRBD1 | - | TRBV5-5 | TGTGCCAGCAGCCCGAGGACAGGGACCTCTAACTATGGCTACACCTTC | CASSPRTGTSNYGYTF
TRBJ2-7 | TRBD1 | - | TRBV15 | TGTGCCACCAGCAGTGGGACAGGGGGAACCTACGAGCAGTACTTC | CATSSGTGGTYEQYF
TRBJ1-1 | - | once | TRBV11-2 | TGTGCCAGCAGCTTAGTCTCAGGGCCTGGGGGTGAAGCTTTCTTT | CASSLVSGPGGEAFF
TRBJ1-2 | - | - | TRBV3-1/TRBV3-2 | TGTGCCAGCAGCCACGTATTCGGGGCTCGTTATGGCTACACCTTC | CASSHVFGARYGYTF
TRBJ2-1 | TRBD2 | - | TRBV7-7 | TGTGCTAGCAGCTTAAAAGGACCGCCTAGCGGGAGAGGCAATGAGCAGTTCTTC | CASSLKGPPSGRGNEQFF
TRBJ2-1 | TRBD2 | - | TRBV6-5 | TGTGCCAGCAGTCGGACTAGCGGGGGGGTAGATGAGCAGTTCTTC | CASSRTSGGVDEQFF
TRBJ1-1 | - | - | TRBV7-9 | TGTGCCAGCAGCTTAGTTGGGACGGGGACTGAAGCTTTCTTT | CASSLVGTGTEAFF
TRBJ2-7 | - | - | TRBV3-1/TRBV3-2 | TGTGCCAGCAGCCAAGGACCAGGGGCCTACTACGAGCAGTACTTC | CASSQGPGAYYEQYF
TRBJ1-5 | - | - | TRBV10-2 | TGCGCCAGCAGTGAAGAAGGGGGCAATCAGCCCCAGCATTTT | CASSEEGGNQPQHF
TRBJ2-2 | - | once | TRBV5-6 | TGTGCCAGCAGAGGAGAGGGAACCGGGGAGCTGTTTTTT | CASRGEGTGELFF
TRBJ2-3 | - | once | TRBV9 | TGTGCCAGCAGCGTAGCGGGCACAGATACGCAGTATTTT | CASSVAGTDTQYF
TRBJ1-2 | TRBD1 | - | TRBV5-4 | TGTGCCAGCAGCCCAGGGGGCTTCTATGGCTACACCTTC | CASSPGGFYGYTF
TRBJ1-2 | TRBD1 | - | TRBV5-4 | TGTGCCAGCAGCCAACAGGGGGCCGGCGGCTACACCTTC | CASSQQGAGGYTF
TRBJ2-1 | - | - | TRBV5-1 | TGCGCCAGCAGCTTGATAGCGACTTCCTACAATGAGCAGTTCTTC | CASSLIATSYNEQFF
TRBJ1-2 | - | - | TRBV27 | TGTGCCAGCAGGGCAACAGGACAGCTCGCGATGAGAGGCTACACCTTC | CASRATGQLAMRGYTF
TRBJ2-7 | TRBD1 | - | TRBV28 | TGTGCCAGCCTACAGGGGGTCTCCTACGAGCAGTACTTC | CASLQGVSYEQYF
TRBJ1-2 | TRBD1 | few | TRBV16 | TGTGCCAGCAGCCAATCTCTAAGGACAGGGGGAAACAGTGGCTACACCTTC | CASSQSLRTGGNSGYTF